Listed below are T cell receptor beta chains from one sample, sequenced in a study of T-cell reconstitution after alpha-beta-depleted transplantation in children. MiXCR, applied by TCRdb to the PCR reads, yields one record per CDR3 protein. The data contain over 400,000 distinct CDR3 sequences, about 40% of them singletons. Sequencing used PBMCs, obtained before TCRalphabeta/CD19-depleted stem cell transplant. Receptor source: a girl aged 2 to 9 with aplastic anemia, due to receive a stem cell transplant. CDR3s include the opening cysteine and the closing phenylalanine or tryptophan. The order of the fields is D gene, clone size, J gene, V gene, CDR3 length, CDR3 protein, CDR3 DNA. The D gene is left open where the match is weak. Rows may omit the clone size; those that give it use once, few, many or a size class.

d_call: -; clone_size: -; j_call: TRBJ2-6; v_call: TRBV5-1; cdr3_length: 17; cdr3_aa: CASSLGPRNSGANVLTF; cdr3_nt: TGCGCCAGCAGCTTGGGACCGCGTAACTCTGGGGCCAACGTCCTGACTTTC
d_call: -; clone_size: -; j_call: TRBJ1-1; v_call: TRBV28; cdr3_length: 15; cdr3_aa: CASSFNRPMNTEAFF; cdr3_nt: TGTGCCAGCAGTTTCAACAGACCAATGAACACTGAAGCTTTCTTT
d_call: -; clone_size: -; j_call: TRBJ1-1; v_call: TRBV7-2; cdr3_length: 15; cdr3_aa: CASSPQDLRNTEAFF; cdr3_nt: TGTGCCAGCAGCCCCCAGGACCTACGGAACACTGAAGCTTTCTTT
d_call: TRBD2; clone_size: -; j_call: TRBJ2-3; v_call: TRBV3-1; cdr3_length: 13; cdr3_aa: CASSQTSLDTQYF; cdr3_nt: TGTGCCAGCAGCCAGACTAGCTTGGATACGCAGTATTTT
d_call: TRBD2; clone_size: -; j_call: TRBJ2-5; v_call: TRBV7-6; cdr3_length: 17; cdr3_aa: CASSLGTSSGSSETQYF; cdr3_nt: TGTGCCAGCAGCTTAGGGACGAGTAGCGGGAGTTCAGAGACCCAGTACTTC
d_call: TRBD2; clone_size: -; j_call: TRBJ2-3; v_call: TRBV20-1; cdr3_length: 14; cdr3_aa: CSAASGRHTDTQYF; cdr3_nt: TGCAGTGCTGCTAGCGGGAGGCACACAGATACGCAGTATTTT
d_call: -; clone_size: -; j_call: TRBJ2-7; v_call: TRBV6-2/TRBV6-3; cdr3_length: 17; cdr3_aa: CASSYFAGTGRTYEQYF; cdr3_nt: TGTGCCAGCAGTTACTTCGCCGGGACGGGCAGAACCTACGAGCAGTACTTC
d_call: -; clone_size: -; j_call: TRBJ2-1; v_call: TRBV4-3; cdr3_length: 13; cdr3_aa: CASSQVLGGEQFF; cdr3_nt: TGCGCCAGCAGCCAAGTTCTGGGGGGTGAGCAGTTCTTC
d_call: -; clone_size: few; j_call: TRBJ1-1; v_call: TRBV6-5; cdr3_length: 14; cdr3_aa: CASSYGAAGTEAFF; cdr3_nt: TGTGCCAGCAGTTACGGGGCCGCCGGCACTGAAGCTTTCTTT
d_call: -; clone_size: -; j_call: TRBJ1-2; v_call: TRBV28; cdr3_length: 13; cdr3_aa: CASSSTVLYGYTF; cdr3_nt: TGTGCCAGCAGTTCCACAGTCCTCTATGGCTACACCTTC
d_call: TRBD1; clone_size: -; j_call: TRBJ1-2; v_call: TRBV12-3/TRBV12-4; cdr3_length: 12; cdr3_aa: CASTAQGFGYTF; cdr3_nt: TGTGCCAGCACTGCACAGGGGTTCGGCTACACCTTC
d_call: -; clone_size: -; j_call: TRBJ1-4; v_call: TRBV6-5; cdr3_length: 14; cdr3_aa: CASSYNQAGKKLFF; cdr3_nt: TGTGCCAGCAGTTACAATCAGGCCGGAAAAAAACTGTTTTTT
d_call: -; clone_size: -; j_call: TRBJ2-5; v_call: TRBV7-9; cdr3_length: 15; cdr3_aa: CASSPRLDKGETQYF; cdr3_nt: TGTGCCAGCTCCCCGAGGCTAGATAAGGGAGAGACCCAGTACTTC
d_call: -; clone_size: -; j_call: TRBJ2-6; v_call: TRBV5-6; cdr3_length: 18; cdr3_aa: CASSLRRQANSGANVLTF; cdr3_nt: TGTGCCAGCAGCTTGAGGAGACAGGCCAACTCTGGGGCCAACGTCCTGACTTTC
d_call: -; clone_size: -; j_call: TRBJ2-1; v_call: TRBV6-2/TRBV6-3; cdr3_length: 17; cdr3_aa: CASTHRGYGSLYNEQFF; cdr3_nt: TGTGCCAGCACCCATCGAGGATACGGGAGTCTCTACAATGAGCAGTTCTTC
d_call: -; clone_size: few; j_call: TRBJ1-2; v_call: TRBV12-3/TRBV12-4; cdr3_length: 14; cdr3_aa: CASSLRVDFYGYTF; cdr3_nt: TGTGCCAGCAGTTTAAGGGTAGACTTCTATGGCTACACCTTC
d_call: -; clone_size: many; j_call: TRBJ2-4; v_call: TRBV5-6; cdr3_length: 14; cdr3_aa: CASSWEDAKNIQYF; cdr3_nt: TGTGCCAGCAGCTGGGAGGACGCCAAAAACATTCAGTACTTC
d_call: TRBD1; clone_size: -; j_call: TRBJ1-5; v_call: TRBV28; cdr3_length: 15; cdr3_aa: CASRPPGTGSQPQHF; cdr3_nt: TGTGCCAGCAGGCCCCCCGGGACAGGGTCACAGCCCCAGCATTTT
d_call: TRBD2; clone_size: -; j_call: TRBJ2-1; v_call: TRBV5-6; cdr3_length: 19; cdr3_aa: CASSRPGYPGTSGRGEQFF; cdr3_nt: TGTGCCAGCAGCCGCCCAGGCTACCCGGGGACTAGCGGCCGGGGGGAGCAGTTCTTC
d_call: -; clone_size: -; j_call: TRBJ2-1; v_call: TRBV20-1; cdr3_length: 15; cdr3_aa: CSAHRQAKGYNEQFF; cdr3_nt: TGCAGTGCTCATCGACAGGCAAAGGGCTACAATGAGCAGTTCTTC
d_call: -; clone_size: -; j_call: TRBJ1-5; v_call: TRBV30; cdr3_length: 13; cdr3_aa: CAWSSVSNQPQHF; cdr3_nt: TGTGCCTGGAGTTCAGTCAGCAATCAGCCCCAGCATTTT
d_call: TRBD1; clone_size: few; j_call: TRBJ2-1; v_call: TRBV6-1; cdr3_length: 15; cdr3_aa: CASSPGTGGNNEQFF; cdr3_nt: TGTGCCAGCAGCCCCGGGACAGGGGGAAACAATGAGCAGTTCTTC
d_call: -; clone_size: many; j_call: TRBJ2-1; v_call: TRBV7-2; cdr3_length: 11; cdr3_aa: CASSQRHEQFF; cdr3_nt: TGTGCCAGCAGCCAAAGACATGAGCAGTTCTTC
d_call: -; clone_size: many; j_call: TRBJ2-3; v_call: TRBV11-2; cdr3_length: 15; cdr3_aa: CASSRSGRDTDTQYF; cdr3_nt: TGTGCCAGCAGCAGGAGCGGAAGGGATACGGATACGCAGTATTTT
d_call: -; clone_size: -; j_call: TRBJ2-1; v_call: TRBV5-1; cdr3_length: 15; cdr3_aa: CASSFSLGGYNEQFF; cdr3_nt: TGCGCCAGCAGCTTTTCGTTGGGGGGCTACAATGAGCAGTTCTTC
d_call: TRBD2; clone_size: few; j_call: TRBJ2-5; v_call: TRBV5-5; cdr3_length: 17; cdr3_aa: CASSFTPLAGPQETQYF; cdr3_nt: TGTGCCAGCAGCTTTACCCCACTAGCGGGCCCTCAAGAGACCCAGTACTTC
d_call: -; clone_size: -; j_call: TRBJ2-1; v_call: TRBV3-1; cdr3_length: 12; cdr3_aa: CASSLQENEQFF; cdr3_nt: TGTGCCAGCAGCCTGCAGGAAAATGAGCAGTTCTTC
d_call: -; clone_size: few; j_call: TRBJ2-1; v_call: TRBV5-6; cdr3_length: 17; cdr3_aa: CASSTLKLSASYNEQFF; cdr3_nt: TGTGCCAGCAGCACCCTAAAACTCTCGGCCTCCTACAATGAGCAGTTCTTC
d_call: TRBD1; clone_size: many; j_call: TRBJ1-1; v_call: TRBV12-3/TRBV12-4; cdr3_length: 16; cdr3_aa: CASSSNSGQVNTEAFF; cdr3_nt: TGTGCCAGCAGTTCAAATTCGGGACAGGTCAACACTGAAGCTTTCTTT
d_call: -; clone_size: many; j_call: TRBJ2-4; v_call: TRBV15; cdr3_length: 14; cdr3_aa: CATSRSDRWDIQYF; cdr3_nt: TGTGCCACCAGCAGATCCGACAGGTGGGACATTCAGTACTTC
d_call: -; clone_size: -; j_call: TRBJ2-1; v_call: TRBV12-3/TRBV12-4; cdr3_length: 14; cdr3_aa: CASGLEGGRNEQFF; cdr3_nt: TGTGCCAGCGGCCTCGAGGGTGGGCGGAATGAGCAGTTCTTC
d_call: TRBD1; clone_size: -; j_call: TRBJ2-7; v_call: TRBV20-1; cdr3_length: 13; cdr3_aa: CSAGTVVSYEQYF; cdr3_nt: TGCAGTGCTGGGACAGTCGTCTCCTACGAGCAGTACTTC
d_call: -; clone_size: few; j_call: TRBJ2-7; v_call: TRBV28; cdr3_length: 15; cdr3_aa: CASSLQTGQRYEQYF; cdr3_nt: TGTGCCAGCAGTTTACAGACAGGTCAGCGCTACGAGCAGTACTTC
d_call: -; clone_size: -; j_call: TRBJ1-3; v_call: TRBV5-6; cdr3_length: 15; cdr3_aa: CASSLGLHSGNTIYF; cdr3_nt: TGTGCCAGCAGCTTGGGGCTCCACTCCGGAAACACCATATATTTT
d_call: -; clone_size: -; j_call: TRBJ2-1; v_call: TRBV7-8; cdr3_length: 16; cdr3_aa: CASSLAAGFLYNEQFF; cdr3_nt: TGTGCCAGCAGCTTAGCTGCAGGGTTCCTCTACAATGAGCAGTTCTTC
d_call: -; clone_size: many; j_call: TRBJ2-1; v_call: TRBV27; cdr3_length: 15; cdr3_aa: CASSFRDLTAHEQFF; cdr3_nt: TGTGCCAGCAGTTTCCGGGACCTAACGGCGCATGAGCAGTTCTTC
d_call: TRBD1; clone_size: -; j_call: TRBJ2-5; v_call: TRBV6-1; cdr3_length: 13; cdr3_aa: CATRTGVGETQYF; cdr3_nt: TGTGCCACTCGGACAGGGGTCGGAGAGACCCAGTACTTC
d_call: -; clone_size: once; j_call: TRBJ2-1; v_call: TRBV20-1; cdr3_length: 13; cdr3_aa: CIWGRALDNELFF; cdr3_nt: TGCATCTGGGGCAGGGCCCTGGACAATGAGCTGTTCTTC
d_call: TRBD1; clone_size: -; j_call: TRBJ2-1; v_call: TRBV4-1; cdr3_length: 14; cdr3_aa: CASSHGTGEDEQFF; cdr3_nt: TGCGCCAGCAGCCACGGGACAGGGGAAGATGAGCAGTTCTTC
d_call: -; clone_size: many; j_call: TRBJ1-4; v_call: TRBV5-1; cdr3_length: 17; cdr3_aa: CASSFHFGRLSNEKLFF; cdr3_nt: TGCGCCAGCAGCTTTCACTTCGGCCGACTCTCTAATGAAAAACTGTTTTTT
d_call: TRBD1; clone_size: -; j_call: TRBJ2-5; v_call: TRBV5-1; cdr3_length: 18; cdr3_aa: CASSLLGPGITGTGPQYF; cdr3_nt: TGCGCCAGCAGCTTGTTGGGCCCCGGAATAACAGGGACAGGCCCTCAGTACTTC
d_call: -; clone_size: few; j_call: TRBJ2-1; v_call: TRBV3-1; cdr3_length: 19; cdr3_aa: CASSDLAGSVGETYNEQFF; cdr3_nt: TGTGCCAGCAGTGACCTGGCGGGTTCCGTGGGAGAGACCTACAATGAGCAGTTCTTC
d_call: TRBD1; clone_size: -; j_call: TRBJ1-5; v_call: TRBV20-1; cdr3_length: 14; cdr3_aa: CSASGQGGNQPQHF; cdr3_nt: TGTAGTGCTTCCGGACAGGGAGGCAATCAGCCCCAGCATTTT
d_call: -; clone_size: -; j_call: TRBJ1-3; v_call: TRBV28; cdr3_length: 15; cdr3_aa: CASRLASASGNTIYF; cdr3_nt: TGTGCCAGCAGGCTAGCTTCTGCCTCTGGAAACACCATATATTTT
d_call: -; clone_size: -; j_call: TRBJ2-5; v_call: TRBV30; cdr3_length: 13; cdr3_aa: CAWSLGSQETQYF; cdr3_nt: TGTGCCTGGAGCCTTGGATCGCAAGAGACCCAGTACTTC
d_call: TRBD2; clone_size: once; j_call: TRBJ2-7; v_call: TRBV28; cdr3_length: 15; cdr3_aa: CASSRTSGIAYEQYF; cdr3_nt: TGTGCCAGCAGTCGGACTAGCGGGATCGCCTACGAGCAGTACTTC
d_call: -; clone_size: -; j_call: TRBJ2-1; v_call: TRBV5-5; cdr3_length: 16; cdr3_aa: CASSSPWGNSYNEQFF; cdr3_nt: TGTGCCAGCAGCTCCCCCTGGGGCAACTCCTACAATGAGCAGTTCTTC
d_call: TRBD1; clone_size: few; j_call: TRBJ2-7; v_call: TRBV5-1; cdr3_length: 13; cdr3_aa: CASSWGTGREQYF; cdr3_nt: TGCGCCAGCAGCTGGGGGACAGGGCGCGAGCAGTACTTC
d_call: -; clone_size: -; j_call: TRBJ1-2; v_call: TRBV12-3/TRBV12-4; cdr3_length: 12; cdr3_aa: CASSFSGNGYTF; cdr3_nt: TGTGCCAGCAGTTTTTCAGGGAATGGCTACACCTTC
d_call: TRBD1; clone_size: -; j_call: TRBJ2-3; v_call: TRBV27; cdr3_length: 14; cdr3_aa: CATTGGTSTDTQYF; cdr3_nt: TGTGCCACCACAGGGGGCACTAGCACAGATACGCAGTATTTT
d_call: TRBD1; clone_size: -; j_call: TRBJ2-1; v_call: TRBV4-1; cdr3_length: 16; cdr3_aa: CASSLKEGQGKPEQFF; cdr3_nt: TGCGCCAGCAGCCTCAAAGAGGGACAGGGGAAGCCTGAGCAGTTCTTC
d_call: -; clone_size: many; j_call: TRBJ1-4; v_call: TRBV7-2; cdr3_length: 15; cdr3_aa: CASSPGTTTNEKLFF; cdr3_nt: TGTGCCAGCAGCCCGGGGACAACTACTAATGAAAAACTGTTTTTT
d_call: -; clone_size: -; j_call: TRBJ2-6; v_call: TRBV7-2; cdr3_length: 14; cdr3_aa: CASSRAVGANVLTF; cdr3_nt: TGTGCCAGCAGCCGTGCTGTGGGGGCCAACGTCCTGACTTTC
d_call: TRBD2; clone_size: -; j_call: TRBJ2-7; v_call: TRBV28; cdr3_length: 15; cdr3_aa: CASSLGLAGYYEQYF; cdr3_nt: TGTGCCAGCAGTTTAGGACTAGCGGGATACTACGAGCAGTACTTC
d_call: -; clone_size: -; j_call: TRBJ2-7; v_call: TRBV12-3/TRBV12-4; cdr3_length: 12; cdr3_aa: CASSPFSYEQYF; cdr3_nt: TGTGCCAGCAGTCCTTTTTCCTACGAGCAGTACTTC
d_call: TRBD2; clone_size: few; j_call: TRBJ2-3; v_call: TRBV7-2; cdr3_length: 16; cdr3_aa: CASSESGLAGPDTQYF; cdr3_nt: TGTGCCAGCAGCGAGTCGGGACTAGCGGGGCCAGATACGCAGTATTTT